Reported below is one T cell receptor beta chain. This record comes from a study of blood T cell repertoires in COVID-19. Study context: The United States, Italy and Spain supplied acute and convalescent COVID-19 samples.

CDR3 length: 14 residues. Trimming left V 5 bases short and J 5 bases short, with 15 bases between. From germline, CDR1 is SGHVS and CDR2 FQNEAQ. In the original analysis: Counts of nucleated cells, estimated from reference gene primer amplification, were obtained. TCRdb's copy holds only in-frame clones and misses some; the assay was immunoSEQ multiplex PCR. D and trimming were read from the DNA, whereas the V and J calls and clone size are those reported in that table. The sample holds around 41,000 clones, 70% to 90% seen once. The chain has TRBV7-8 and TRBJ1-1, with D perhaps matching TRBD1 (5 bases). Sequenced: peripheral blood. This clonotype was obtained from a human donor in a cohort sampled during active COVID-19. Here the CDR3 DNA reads TGTGCCAGCAGCACCCGGGGGGGAGAAACTGAAGCTTTCTTT. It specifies CASSTRGGETEAFF.